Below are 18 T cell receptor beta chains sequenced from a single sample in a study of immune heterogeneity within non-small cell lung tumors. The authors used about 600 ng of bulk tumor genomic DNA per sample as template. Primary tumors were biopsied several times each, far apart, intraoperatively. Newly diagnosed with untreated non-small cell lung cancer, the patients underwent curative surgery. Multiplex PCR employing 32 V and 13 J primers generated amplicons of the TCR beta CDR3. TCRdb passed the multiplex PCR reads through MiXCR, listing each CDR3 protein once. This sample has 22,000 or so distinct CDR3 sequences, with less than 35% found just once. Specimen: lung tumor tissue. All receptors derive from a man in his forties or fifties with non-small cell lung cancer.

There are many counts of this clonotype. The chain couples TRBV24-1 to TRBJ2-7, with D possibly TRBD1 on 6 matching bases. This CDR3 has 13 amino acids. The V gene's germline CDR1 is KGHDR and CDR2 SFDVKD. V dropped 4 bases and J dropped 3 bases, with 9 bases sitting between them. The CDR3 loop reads CATSEPTGYEQYF. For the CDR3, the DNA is TGTGCCACCAGTGAACCGACAGGCTACGAGCAGTACTTC.

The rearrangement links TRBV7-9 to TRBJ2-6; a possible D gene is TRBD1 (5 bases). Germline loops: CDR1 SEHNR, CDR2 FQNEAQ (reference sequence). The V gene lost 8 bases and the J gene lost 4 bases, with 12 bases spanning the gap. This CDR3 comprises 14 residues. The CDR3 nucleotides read TGTGCCAGCGGCCAGGGTACCGGGGCCAACGTCCTGACTTTC. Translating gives CASGQGTGANVLTF.

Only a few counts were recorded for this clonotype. DNA for the CDR3: TGCGCCAGCAAACTTTCCGGGACTAGCGGTTACGAGCAGTACTTC. It translates to CASKLSGTSGYEQYF. The J gene is TRBJ2-7, the V gene TRBV5-1; 11 bases agree with TRBD2. The ends lost 6 bases at V and 4 bases at J; junction bases unmatched: 9. In germline, CDR1 is SGHRS, CDR2 YFSETQ. The CDR3 covers 15 residues.

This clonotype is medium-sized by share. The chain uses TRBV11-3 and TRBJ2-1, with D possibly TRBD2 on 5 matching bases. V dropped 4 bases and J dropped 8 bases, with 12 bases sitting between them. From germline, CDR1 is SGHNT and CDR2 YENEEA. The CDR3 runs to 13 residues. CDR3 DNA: TGTGCCAGCAGCTCTGGGTTCGGGGATGAGCAGTTCTTC. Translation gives CASSSGFGDEQFF.

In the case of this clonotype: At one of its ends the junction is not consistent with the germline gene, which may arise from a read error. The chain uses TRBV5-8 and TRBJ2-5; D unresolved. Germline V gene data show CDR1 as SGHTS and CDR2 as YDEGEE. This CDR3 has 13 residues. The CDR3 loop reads CASSHNPIENQYF. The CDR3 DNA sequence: TGTGCCAGCAGCCACAACCCAATAGAGAACCAGTACTTC.

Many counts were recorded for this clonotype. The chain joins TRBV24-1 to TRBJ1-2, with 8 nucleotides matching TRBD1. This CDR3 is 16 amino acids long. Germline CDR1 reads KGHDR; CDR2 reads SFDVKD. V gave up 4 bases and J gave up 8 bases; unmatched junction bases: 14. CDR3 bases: TGTGCCACCAGTGAGTTTCCGGGACAGGACTCTCGGGGCTACACCTTC. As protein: CATSEFPGQDSRGYTF.

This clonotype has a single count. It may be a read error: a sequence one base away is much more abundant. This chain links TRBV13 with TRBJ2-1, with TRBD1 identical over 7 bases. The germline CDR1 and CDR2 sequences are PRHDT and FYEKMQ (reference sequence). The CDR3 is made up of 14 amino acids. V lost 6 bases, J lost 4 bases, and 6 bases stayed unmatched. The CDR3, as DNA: TGTGCCAGCAGGTCGGGACAGACATACAATGAGCAGTTCTTC. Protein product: CASRSGQTYNEQFF.

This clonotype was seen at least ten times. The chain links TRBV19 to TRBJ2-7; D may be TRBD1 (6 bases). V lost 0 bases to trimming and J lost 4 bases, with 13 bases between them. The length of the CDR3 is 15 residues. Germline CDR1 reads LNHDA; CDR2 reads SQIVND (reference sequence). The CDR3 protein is CASSIDPTGIYEQYF. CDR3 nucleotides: TGTGCCAGTAGTATAGATCCTACAGGGATATACGAGCAGTACTTC.

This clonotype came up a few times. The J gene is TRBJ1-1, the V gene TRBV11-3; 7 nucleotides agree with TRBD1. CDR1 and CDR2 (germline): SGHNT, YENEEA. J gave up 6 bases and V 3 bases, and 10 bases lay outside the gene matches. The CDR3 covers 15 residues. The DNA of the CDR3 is TGTGCCAGCAGCTTTCGTAGGGGGCTTGGGGCTGAAGCTTTCTTT. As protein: CASSFRRGLGAEAFF. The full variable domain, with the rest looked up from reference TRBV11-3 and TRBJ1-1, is EAGVVQSPRYKIIEKKQPVAFWCNPISGHNTLYWYLQNLGQGPELLIRYENEEAVDDSQLPKDRFSAERLKGVDSTLKIQPAELGDSAVYLCASSFRRGLGAEAFFGQGTRLTVV.

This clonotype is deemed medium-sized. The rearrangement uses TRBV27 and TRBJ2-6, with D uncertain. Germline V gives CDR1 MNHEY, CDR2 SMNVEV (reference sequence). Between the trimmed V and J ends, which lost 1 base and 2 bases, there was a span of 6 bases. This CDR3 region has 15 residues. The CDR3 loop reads CASSLLVAGANVLTF. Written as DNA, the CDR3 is TGTGCCAGCAGTTTATTGGTGGCTGGGGCCAACGTCCTGACTTTC.

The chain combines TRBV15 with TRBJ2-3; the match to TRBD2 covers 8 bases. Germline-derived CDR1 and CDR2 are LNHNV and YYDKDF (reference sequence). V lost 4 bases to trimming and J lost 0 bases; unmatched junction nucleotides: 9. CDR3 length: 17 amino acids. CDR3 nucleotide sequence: TGTGCCACCAGCACCACTAGCGGCTTATTTAGCACAGATACGCAGTATTTT. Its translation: CATSTTSGLFSTDTQYF.

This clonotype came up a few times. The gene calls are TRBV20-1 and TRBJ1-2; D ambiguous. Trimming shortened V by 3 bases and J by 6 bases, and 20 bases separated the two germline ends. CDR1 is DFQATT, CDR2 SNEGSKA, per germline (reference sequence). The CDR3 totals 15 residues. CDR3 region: CSASLRMLAQDGYTF. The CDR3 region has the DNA TGCAGTGCTAGCCTACGTATGCTCGCCCAGGATGGCTACACCTTC.

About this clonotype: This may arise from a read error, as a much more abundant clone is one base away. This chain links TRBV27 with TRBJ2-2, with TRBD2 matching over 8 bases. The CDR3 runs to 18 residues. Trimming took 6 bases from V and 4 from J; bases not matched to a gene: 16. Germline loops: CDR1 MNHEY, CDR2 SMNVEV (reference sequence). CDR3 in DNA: TGTGCCAGCAGCCCCCCTAATATCGGGAGGGCGCGCACCGGGGAGCTGTTTTTT. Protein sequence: CASSPPNIGRARTGELFF.

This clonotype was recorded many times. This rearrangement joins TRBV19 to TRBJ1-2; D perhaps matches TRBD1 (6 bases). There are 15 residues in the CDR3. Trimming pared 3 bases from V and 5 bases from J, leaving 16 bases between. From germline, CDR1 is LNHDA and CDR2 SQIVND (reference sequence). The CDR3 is CASSMSARTAYGYTF. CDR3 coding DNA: TGTGCCAGTAGTATGAGCGCAAGGACAGCTTATGGCTACACCTTC. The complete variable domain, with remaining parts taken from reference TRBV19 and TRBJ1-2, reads DGGITQSPKYLFRKEGQNVTLSCEQNLNHDAMYWYRQDPGQGLRLIYYSQIVNDFQKGDIAEGYSVSREKKESFPLTVTSAQKNPTAFYLCASSMSARTAYGYTFGSGTRLTVV.

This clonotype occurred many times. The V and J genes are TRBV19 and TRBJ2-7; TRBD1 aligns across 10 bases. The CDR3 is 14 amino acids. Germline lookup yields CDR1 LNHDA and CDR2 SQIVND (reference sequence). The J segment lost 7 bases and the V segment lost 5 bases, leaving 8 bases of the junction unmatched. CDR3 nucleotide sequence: TGTGCCAGTAGTCCCCGACAGGGGGCTGGGGAGCAGTACTTC. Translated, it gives CASSPRQGAGEQYF.

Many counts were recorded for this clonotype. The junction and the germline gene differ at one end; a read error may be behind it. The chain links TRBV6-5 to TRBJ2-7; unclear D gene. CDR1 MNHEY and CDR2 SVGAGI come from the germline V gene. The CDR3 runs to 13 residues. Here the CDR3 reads CASSYTSVDEQYF. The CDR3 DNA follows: TGTGCCAGCAGTTACACATCTGTAGACGAACAGTACTTC.

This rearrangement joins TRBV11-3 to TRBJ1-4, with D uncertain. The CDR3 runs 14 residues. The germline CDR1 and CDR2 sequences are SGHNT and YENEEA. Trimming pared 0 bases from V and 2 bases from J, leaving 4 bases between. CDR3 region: CASSLEGTNEKLFF. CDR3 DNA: TGTGCCAGCAGCTTAGAGGGTACTAATGAAAAACTGTTTTTT.

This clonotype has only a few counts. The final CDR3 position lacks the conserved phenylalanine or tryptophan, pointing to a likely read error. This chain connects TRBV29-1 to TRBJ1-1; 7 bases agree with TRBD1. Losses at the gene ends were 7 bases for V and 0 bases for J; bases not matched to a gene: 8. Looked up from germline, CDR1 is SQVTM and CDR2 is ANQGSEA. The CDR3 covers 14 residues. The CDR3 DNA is TGCAGCGCCCAGGACAGGCCTTTGAACACTGAAGCTTTCCTT. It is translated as CSAQDRPLNTEAFL.